Shown below are 20 T cell receptor beta chains from a single sample sequenced in a study of spatial heterogeneity in lung cancer (dated by TCRdb to about 2019). In the paper's terms, the time point label means: sample taken at primary tumor resection. Without any cell sorting, TCR sequencing was performed on whole RNA extracted either from tumor and nontumor lung tissue or from cryopreserved PBMC samples. Library method: 5' RACE. TCRdb records NextSeq 500 as the sequencer. The public reads were run again by TCRdb, first through fastp at Q25 and then through MiXCR, and only productive beta chains were kept. For every CDR3 protein sequence, its rows merge into one entry that carries the most common genes and DNA. Here the sample has around 60,000 distinct CDR3 sequences; 7% to 10% occur a single time. About 14% of the sample rests with the top ten. The sample here was PBMCs, taken at surgery. The receptors were gathered from a female donor with early-stage non-small cell lung cancer.

This chain joins TRBV12-3 or TRBV12-4 and TRBJ2-4; TRBD2 might be the D (6 bases). V lost 4 bases, J lost 1 base, and 17 bases lay in between. The CDR3 has 17 residues. This chain's CDR3 is CASSSRGTPGAKNIQYF. The CDR3 nucleotides are TGTGCCAGCAGTTCACGGGGGACTCCCGGGGCCAAAAACATTCAGTACTTC.

This clonotype has ten or more counts. CDR3 residues: CASSQVVGVAFF. Written as DNA, the CDR3 is TGTGCCAGCAGCCAAGTTGTAGGAGTAGCTTTCTTT. The chain couples TRBV3-1 to TRBJ1-1; D is uncertain. The CDR3 has 12 amino acids. From germline, CDR1 is LGHDT and CDR2 YNNKEL (reference sequence). V lost 1 base, J lost 10 bases, and 10 bases lay in between.

This clonotype is medium-sized within its sample. V gene TRBV9 combines with J gene TRBJ1-5; 10 nucleotides line up with TRBD1. The trim removed 7 bases at V and 5 bases at J, leaving 0 bases unmatched. The length of the CDR3 is 12 residues. Germline V CDR1 and CDR2: SGDLS, YYNGEE. The CDR3 loop reads CASGTGDQPQHF. CDR3 coding DNA: TGTGCCAGCGGGACAGGGGATCAGCCCCAGCATTTT. Combining the CDR3 with reference TRBV9 and TRBJ1-5 gives the whole variable domain DSGVTQTPKHLITATGQRVTLRCSPRSGDLSVYWYQQSLDQGLQFLIQYYNGEERAKGNILERFSAQQFPDLHSELNLSSLELGDSALYFCASGTGDQPQHFGDGTRLSIL.

This clonotype was counted ten times or more. V usage is TRBV7-8 and J usage is TRBJ1-1, with D uncertain. This CDR3 has 14 residues. V dropped 3 bases and J dropped 6 bases, with 14 bases sitting between them. The germline gives CDR1 SGHVS, CDR2 FQNEAQ. The CDR3 sequence: CASSLERVEAEAFF. Written as DNA, the CDR3 is TGTGCCAGCAGCTTGGAACGGGTGGAGGCTGAAGCTTTCTTT.

In its sample, this clonotype was seen many times. This rearrangement joins TRBV29-1 to TRBJ1-1; D may be TRBD1 (5 bases). Germline-derived CDR1 and CDR2 are SQVTM and ANQGSEA. This CDR3 is 14 amino acids long. Trimming removed 2 bases at V and 0 bases at J, with 10 bases between. The CDR3 loop reads CSVERGGVNTEAFF. DNA for the CDR3: TGCAGCGTTGAACGGGGAGGGGTGAACACTGAAGCTTTCTTT. The entire variable domain, with the rest obtained from reference TRBV29-1 and TRBJ1-1, is as follows: SAVISQKPSRDICQRGTSLTIQCQVDSQVTMMFWYRQQPGQSLTLIATANQGSEATYESGFVIDKFPISRPNLTFSTLTVSNMSPEDSSIYLCSVERGGVNTEAFFGQGTRLTVV.

This clonotype has ten or more counts. This sequence joins TRBV12-3 or TRBV12-4 and TRBJ2-3; D tentatively fits TRBD1 or TRBD2 (5 bases each). V gave up 1 base and J gave up 6 bases, with 5 bases separating them. CDR3 length: 12 residues. The CDR3: CASSLGGDTQYF. The DNA for the CDR3 is TGTGCCAGCAGTTTAGGGGGGGATACGCAGTATTTT.

There are many counts of this clonotype. The V and J genes are TRBV7-9 and TRBJ2-7; 7 bases line up with TRBD1. This CDR3 comprises 15 residues. The V gene's germline CDR1 is SEHNR and CDR2 FQNEAQ (reference sequence). Germline trimming cut 1 base from V and 0 bases from J; bases unmatched to any gene: 3. The CDR3 nucleotides read TGTGCCAGCAGCTTAGTAGGGACAGTCTCCTACGAGCAGTACGTC. It specifies CASSLVGTVSYEQYV.

The chain links TRBV4-1 to TRBJ2-7; the D is unclear. Germline-derived CDR1 and CDR2 are MGHRA and YSYEKL. The CDR3 covers 13 residues. V lost 3 bases, J lost 5 bases, and 11 bases lay in between. The CDR3 sequence: CASSHRFLDEQYF. The CDR3 bases are TGCGCCAGCAGCCATCGCTTTCTGGACGAGCAGTACTTC.

CDR3 DNA sequence: TGTGCCCCAAAGCCGGCGGGAGGAGATACGCAGTATTTT. This codes for CAPKPAGGDTQYF. V usage is TRBV7-3 and J usage is TRBJ2-3; 8 bases map to TRBD2. The germline V gene has CDR1 SGHTA and CDR2 FQGTGA. V lost 11 bases, J lost 5 bases, and 9 bases stayed unmatched. The CDR3 is 13 amino acids.

This clonotype occurred many times. The V gene is TRBV27, the J gene TRBJ1-4, with 7 bases aligning to TRBD1. CDR3 size: 14 residues. Trimming cost V 4 bases and J 3 bases; bases outside gene matches: 2. The V gene's germline CDR1 is MNHEY and CDR2 SMNVEV (reference sequence). CDR3 sequence: CASSYRGPNEKLFF. Here the CDR3 DNA reads TGTGCCAGCAGTTACAGGGGACCTAATGAAAAACTGTTTTTT.

This clonotype was seen at least ten times. The V gene is TRBV7-7, the J gene TRBJ2-5; 9 bases fit TRBD1. The germline V gene has CDR1 SSHAT and CDR2 FNYEAQ (reference sequence). The CDR3 extends over 16 amino acids. The junction had 9 bases not matched to a gene; V was cut back by 5 bases and J by 2 bases. CDR3 protein: CASSPQFGTGQETQYF. The CDR3 DNA follows: TGTGCCAGCAGCCCCCAATTTGGGACAGGGCAAGAGACCCAGTACTTC.

The CDR3: CASSQDLGQPQHF. The DNA for the CDR3 is TGTGCCAGCAGCCAAGATCTCGGGCAGCCCCAGCATTTT. The chain joins TRBV3-1 to TRBJ1-5; no clear D. Trimming removed 0 bases from V and 7 bases from J, with 7 bases in between. Germline V gene lookup returns CDR1 LGHDT and CDR2 YNNKEL (reference sequence). The CDR3 runs to 13 residues.

This clonotype is labeled medium-sized. The V gene is TRBV12-3 or TRBV12-4, the J gene TRBJ2-3; 11 bases match TRBD2. The V segment lost 8 bases and the J segment 3 bases; nucleotides outside the gene matches: 4. The CDR3 contains 14 residues. Here the CDR3 DNA reads TGTGCCAGCGGCCGACTAGCGGGAACAGATACGCAGTATTTT. Amino acids: CASGRLAGTDTQYF.

This clonotype was detected many times. This sequence joins TRBV5-1 and TRBJ2-5, with a possible D match to TRBD2 (5 bases). V lost 0 bases to trimming and J lost 0 bases, with 15 bases between them. This CDR3 spans 17 amino acids. Germline CDR1 reads SGHRS; CDR2 reads YFSETQ. The CDR3 region has the DNA TGCGCCAGCAGCTTGGGGCTTCGAGGGCAGGACCAAGAGACCCAGTACTTC. It is translated as CASSLGLRGQDQETQYF.

This clonotype came up a few times. This chain joins TRBV7-2 and TRBJ2-5, with TRBD1 as a possible D gene (6 bases). Germline V CDR1 and CDR2: SGHTA, FQGNSA. Trimming shortened V by 3 bases and J by 3 bases, and 11 bases separated the two germline ends. The CDR3 length is 14 residues. In DNA form, the CDR3 reads TGTGCCAGCAGCTTGAACGCAGGGGAAGAGACCCAGTACTTC. Translated, it gives CASSLNAGEETQYF.

This clonotype was counted at least ten times. The V gene is TRBV12-3 or TRBV12-4, the J gene TRBJ2-7; D is undetermined. The CDR3 is 14 residues long. V was pared by 3 bases and J by 0 bases, with 9 bases between. The CDR3 coding sequence is TGTGCCAGCAGTTTTCGCCCTGGCTCCTACGAGCAGTACTTC. Its protein is CASSFRPGSYEQYF.

This clonotype was picked up many times. The chain recombines TRBV4-1 with TRBJ2-7; 8 bases map to TRBD2. In germline, CDR1 is MGHRA, CDR2 YSYEKL. Trimming cost V 0 bases and J 3 bases; bases outside gene matches: 4. The CDR3 has 15 residues. CDR3 nucleotide sequence: TGCGCCAGCAGCCAAGAGGGGACTAGGGACTACGAGCAGTACTTC. Translating it yields CASSQEGTRDYEQYF.

This clonotype came up a few times. The V and J genes are TRBV5-1 and TRBJ1-1, with D possibly TRBD1 on 5 matching bases. Trimming cost V 2 bases and J 2 bases, with 13 bases left between them. This CDR3 is 15 amino acids long. Germline CDR1 reads SGHRS; CDR2 reads YFSETQ. DNA for the CDR3: TGCGCCAGCAGCTTCCGGGGCCTTGGAAACACTGAAGCTTTCTTT. Protein: CASSFRGLGNTEAFF.

This clonotype was counted many times. This sequence joins TRBV15 and TRBJ2-3; TRBD2 might be the D (5 bases). Germline CDR1 LNHNV, CDR2 YYDKDF (reference sequence). V was shortened by 1 base and J by 2 bases, with 10 bases between the two germline ends. This CDR3 region has 15 residues. The CDR3 DNA reads TGTGCCACCAGCAGAGCGGACGGGGTCACAGATACGCAGTATTTT. It codes for CATSRADGVTDTQYF.

This clonotype appeared a few times. The gene calls are TRBV15 and TRBJ2-7, with 8 bases identical to TRBD1. Germline V gene sequence: CDR1 LNHNV, CDR2 YYDKDF (reference sequence). V lost 2 bases to trimming and J lost 2 bases; unmatched junction nucleotides: 5. This CDR3 has 15 amino acids. The CDR3 region is CATSRLDRGAYEQYF. The CDR3 DNA reads TGTGCCACCAGCAGACTCGACAGGGGCGCCTACGAGCAGTACTTC.